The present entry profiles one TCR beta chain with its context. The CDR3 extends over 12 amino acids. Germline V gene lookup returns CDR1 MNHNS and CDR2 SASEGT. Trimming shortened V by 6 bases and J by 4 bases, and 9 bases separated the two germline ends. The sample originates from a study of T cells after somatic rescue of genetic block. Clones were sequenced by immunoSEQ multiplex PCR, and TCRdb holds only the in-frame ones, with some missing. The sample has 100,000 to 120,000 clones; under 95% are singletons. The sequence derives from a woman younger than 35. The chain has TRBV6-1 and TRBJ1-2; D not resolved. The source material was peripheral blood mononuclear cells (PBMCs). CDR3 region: CASRVKGYGYTF. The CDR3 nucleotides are TGTGCCAGCAGGGTGAAGGGCTATGGCTACACCTTC.